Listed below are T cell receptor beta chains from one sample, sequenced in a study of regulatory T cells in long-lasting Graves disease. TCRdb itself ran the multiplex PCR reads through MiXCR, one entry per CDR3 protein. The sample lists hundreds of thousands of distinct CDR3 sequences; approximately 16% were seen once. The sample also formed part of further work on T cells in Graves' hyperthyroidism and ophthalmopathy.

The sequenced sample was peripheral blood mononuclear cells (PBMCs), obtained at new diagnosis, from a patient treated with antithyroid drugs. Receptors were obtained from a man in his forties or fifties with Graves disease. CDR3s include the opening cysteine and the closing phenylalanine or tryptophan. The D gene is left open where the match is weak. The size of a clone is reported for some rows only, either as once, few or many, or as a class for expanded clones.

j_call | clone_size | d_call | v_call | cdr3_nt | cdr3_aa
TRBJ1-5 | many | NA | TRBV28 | TGTGCCAGCAGTTTATTTACACCCAATCAGCCCCAGCATTTT | CASSLFTPNQPQHF
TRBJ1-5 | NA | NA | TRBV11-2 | TGTGCCAGCAGCTTCATTCGGAGATACTATAGCAATCAGCCCCAGCATTTT | CASSFIRRYYSNQPQHF
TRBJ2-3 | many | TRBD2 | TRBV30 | TGTGCCTGGAGGGCTAGCGGTGAGGCAGATACGCAGTATTTT | CAWRASGEADTQYF
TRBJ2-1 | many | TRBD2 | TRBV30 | TGTGCCTGGACCGGGACTAGCGGCGTGAATGAGCAGTTCTTC | CAWTGTSGVNEQFF
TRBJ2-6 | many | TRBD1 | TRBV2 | TGTGCCGGAAACAGGGGAACTGGGGCCAACGTCCTGACTTTC | CAGNRGTGANVLTF
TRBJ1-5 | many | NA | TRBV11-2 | TGTGCCAGCAGCTTAGGGGTGTTGTCCAATCAGCCCCAGCATTTT | CASSLGVLSNQPQHF
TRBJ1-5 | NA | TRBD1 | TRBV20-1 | TGCAGTGCTAGGACAGGGTCGGAGCAGCCCCAGCATTTT | CSARTGSEQPQHF
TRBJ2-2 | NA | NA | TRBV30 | TGTGCCTGGGCGGGGCCAGTCGCGAACACCGGGGAGCTGTTTTTT | CAWAGPVANTGELFF
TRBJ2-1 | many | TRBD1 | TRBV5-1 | TGCGCCAGCACCCAAGGGACAGGGGGGGGGTACACGGAGCAGTTCTTC | CASTQGTGGGYTEQFF
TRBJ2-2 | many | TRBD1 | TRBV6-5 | TGTGCCAGCAGTTACGGAGCAGGGGGTGCCGGGGAGCTGTTTTTT | CASSYGAGGAGELFF
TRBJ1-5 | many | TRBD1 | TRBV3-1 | TGTGCCAGCAGCGGACAGGCCTGGGGTCAGCCCCAGCATTTT | CASSGQAWGQPQHF
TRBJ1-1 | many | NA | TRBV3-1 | TGTGCCAGCAGCTATGGATCCCGGGACCCTTTCTTT | CASSYGSRDPFF
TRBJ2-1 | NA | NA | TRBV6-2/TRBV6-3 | TGTGCCAGCAGTTACTCGGGCCAGGACAATGAGCAGTTCTTC | CASSYSGQDNEQFF
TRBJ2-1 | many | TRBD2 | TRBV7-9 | TGTGCCAGCAGCCCGAGGTTCGGAGCGGGGGGCGGTGAGCAGTTCTTC | CASSPRFGAGGGEQFF
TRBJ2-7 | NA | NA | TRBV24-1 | TGTGCCACCAGTGATTTGCGGGAGGGGGCCGGCGAGCAGTACTTC | CATSDLREGAGEQYF
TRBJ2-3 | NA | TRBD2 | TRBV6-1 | TGTGCCAGCAGTGAACAGAGGCGGCTAGCGGGGGGGAGCACAGATACGCAGTATTTT | CASSEQRRLAGGSTDTQYF
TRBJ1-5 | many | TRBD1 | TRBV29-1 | TGCAGCGTTGAAGTTCGCCGAGGGACAGACAATCAGCCCCAGCATTTT | CSVEVRRGTDNQPQHF
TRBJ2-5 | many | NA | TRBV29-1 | TGCAGCGTTTCAGGGGGGGGAGAGACCCAGTACTTC | CSVSGGGETQYF
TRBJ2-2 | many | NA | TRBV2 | TGTGCCAGCAGGCAGGAGGGAGGCACCGGGGAGCTGTTTTTT | CASRQEGGTGELFF
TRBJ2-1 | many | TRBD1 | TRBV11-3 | TGTGCCAGCGGATCCCTGCCGGGACAGTTAAACAATGAGCAGTTCTTC | CASGSLPGQLNNEQFF